The source of this T cell receptor (beta chain) is a study of patients and donors after allogeneic stem cell transplantation. Germline CDR1 DFQATT, CDR2 SNEGSKA (reference sequence). The CDR3 extends over 14 amino acids. V lost 6 bases to trimming and J lost 2 bases, with 13 bases between them. One entry per CDR3 protein results from TCRdb running MiXCR on the RT-PCR reads. The table shows over 400,000 distinct CDR3 sequences, with more than 15% occurring only once. Sequenced: blood, either unsorted or a sorted T cell fraction (not recorded which). The clonotype was recovered from a human donor who was either an allogeneic HSCT recipient or a stem cell or donor lymphocyte infusion donor (not recorded which). It is not recorded whose cells these are; they may come from a transplant donor. The chain is built from TRBV20-1 and TRBJ2-2; D gene ambiguous. The CDR3 sequence is CSADSRPNTGELFF. CDR3 DNA: TGCAGTGCCGACTCCCGGCCAAACACCGGGGAGCTGTTTTTT.